A selection of T cell receptor beta chains follows, all from one sample in a study of control samples from healthy donors and cancer patients. Method: immunoSEQ multiplex PCR; TCRdb's copy keeps in-frame clones and lacks some. The sample holds around 68,000 clones, roughly 82% seen once. Sequenced material: PBMCs. Receptors originate from a woman aged 50 to 60 with lung cancer. Both conserved end residues are part of each CDR3.

TRBJ2-3 TRBV7-3 CASSLGVDPTDTQYF
TRBJ1-1 TRBV5-5 CASSLEGGMTNLNTEAFF
TRBJ1-1 TRBV19 CASSMGVGQGAFF
TRBJ2-1 TRBV4-2 CASSQGLAGGSSSYNEQFF
TRBJ2-1 TRBV27 CASSPLRVAGADYNEQFF
TRBJ2-7 TRBV5-1 CASSVTTGDPYEQYF
TRBJ2-6 TRBV19 CASSIWTTSPGANVLTF
TRBJ2-2 TRBV19 CASSRDRGDGELFF
TRBJ1-1 TRBV12-5 CASGLGTNTEAFF
TRBJ2-1 TRBV28 CASSLFRDRSYNEQFF
TRBJ2-5 TRBV6-1 CASSDRGGRETQYF
TRBJ2-6 TRBV6-5 CASAGSGANVLTF
TRBJ1-3 TRBV6-6 CASSQGGDTIYF
TRBJ2-3 TRBV19 CASSASWNTQYF
TRBJ2-1 TRBV5-1 CASASDPSGEQFF
TRBJ1-2 TRBV19 CASSVNQGLLYGYTF
TRBJ2-1 TRBV11-1 CASSAGGNGQFF
TRBJ1-1 TRBV14 CASSPGQVGAEAFF
TRBJ2-2 TRBV11-3 CASSNIDRFNTGELFF
TRBJ2-7 TRBV23-1 CASSQFQCSGGSYEQYF
TRBJ1-6 TRBV7-9 CASSLSGADPLHF
TRBJ1-2 TRBV2 CASSAGTGHGYTF
TRBJ2-5 TRBV11-3 CASSPSGRGETQYF
TRBJ1-1 TRBV28 CASTSRPFAFF
TRBJ2-7 TRBV29-1 CSVEGNRDRGSYEQYF
TRBJ1-6 TRBV27 CASSIRGKSSYNSPLHF
TRBJ1-1 TRBV19 CASSTGGNTEAFF
TRBJ2-1 TRBV7-9 CASSFFVDLVNEQFF
TRBJ1-6 TRBV27 CASSLYSQGNYSPLHF
TRBJ2-1 TRBV7-2 CASSVYNGLEQFF
TRBJ1-1 TRBV7-6 CASSRRMNTEAFF
TRBJ1-1 TRBV19 CASSPGGGATEAFF